This T cell receptor (beta chain) was documented in a study of graft-versus-host responses after intestinal transplantation. Study summary: Recipients across the board were started on anti-thymocyte globulin induction, then kept on tacrolimus and steroids for roughly 3 years. Notes on the study in general: Allografts of patients with graft-donor T cell macrochimerism showed high graft-versus-host to host-versus-graft clone ratios. There were GvH clones found in recipient marrow, and some of them appeared first in ileum or blood.

Method: immunoSEQ multiplex PCR; TCRdb's copy keeps in-frame clones and lacks some. The table includes around 69,000 clones, 90% detected once. Trimming left V 2 bases short and J 9 bases short, with 19 bases between. Germline-derived CDR1 and CDR2 are SNHLY and FYNNEI. This CDR3 comprises 16 residues. As to this clone: Antigen unknown.

The chain is built from TRBV2 and TRBJ2-2; D may be TRBD2 (6 bases). This specimen was unstimulated CD8+ T cells sorted from spleen or lymph node cells, taken before transplant. The TCR was taken from a human donor who was the organ donor for an intestinal transplant. The CDR3 DNA reads as TGTGCCAGCAGTGAATGGCTGGCGGGACCGGCCAGGGAGCTGTTTTTT. This sequence encodes CASSEWLAGPARELFF.